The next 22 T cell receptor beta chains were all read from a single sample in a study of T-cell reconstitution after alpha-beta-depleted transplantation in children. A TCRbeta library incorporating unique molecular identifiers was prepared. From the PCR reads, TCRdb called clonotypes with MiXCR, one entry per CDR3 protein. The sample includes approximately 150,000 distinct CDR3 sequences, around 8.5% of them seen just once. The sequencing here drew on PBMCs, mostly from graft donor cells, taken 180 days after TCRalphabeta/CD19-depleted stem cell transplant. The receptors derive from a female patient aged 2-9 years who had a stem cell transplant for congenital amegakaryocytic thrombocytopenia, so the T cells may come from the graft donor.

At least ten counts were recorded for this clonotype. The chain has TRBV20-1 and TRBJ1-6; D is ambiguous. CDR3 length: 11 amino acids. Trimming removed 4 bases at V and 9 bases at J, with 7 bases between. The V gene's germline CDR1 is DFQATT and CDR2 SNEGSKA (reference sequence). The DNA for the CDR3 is TGCAGTGCTAAGGGTGGTTCACCCCTCCACTTT. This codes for CSAKGGSPLHF.

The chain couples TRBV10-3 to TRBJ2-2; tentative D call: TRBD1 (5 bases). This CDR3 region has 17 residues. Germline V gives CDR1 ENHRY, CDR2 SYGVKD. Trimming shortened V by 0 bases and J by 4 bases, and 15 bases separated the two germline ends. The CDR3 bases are TGTGCCATCAGTGAGTCCCATCCTCGACAGTCCACCGGGGAGCTGTTTTTT. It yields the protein CAISESHPRQSTGELFF.

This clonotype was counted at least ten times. The CDR3 coding sequence is TGCGCCAGCAGCTTGGATGTCAGCAACGGTCCAGAGACCCAGTACTTC. This gives the protein CASSLDVSNGPETQYF. This chain connects TRBV5-1 to TRBJ2-5; D not certain. The CDR3 totals 16 residues. The germline CDR1 and CDR2 sequences are SGHRS and YFSETQ. V lost 0 bases and J lost 4, with 16 bases in between.

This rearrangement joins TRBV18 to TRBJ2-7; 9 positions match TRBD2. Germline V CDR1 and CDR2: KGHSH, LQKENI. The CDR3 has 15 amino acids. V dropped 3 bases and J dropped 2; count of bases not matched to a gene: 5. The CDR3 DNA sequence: TGTGCCAGCTCACCCAATCCTAGCGGGACCTACGAGCAGTACTTC. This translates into CASSPNPSGTYEQYF. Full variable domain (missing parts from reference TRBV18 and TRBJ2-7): NAGVMQNPRHLVRRRGQEARLRCSPMKGHSHVYWYRQLPEEGLKFMVYLQKENIIDESGMPKERFSAEFPKEGPSILRIQQVVRGDSAAYFCASSPNPSGTYEQYFGPGTRLTVT.

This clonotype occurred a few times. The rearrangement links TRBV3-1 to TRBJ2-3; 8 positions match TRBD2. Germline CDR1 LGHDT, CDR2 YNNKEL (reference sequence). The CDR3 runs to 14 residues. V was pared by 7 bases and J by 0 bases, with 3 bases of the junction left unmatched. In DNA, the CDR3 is TGTGCCAGCATGGTAGCGGGGAGCACAGATACGCAGTATTTT. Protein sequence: CASMVAGSTDTQYF.

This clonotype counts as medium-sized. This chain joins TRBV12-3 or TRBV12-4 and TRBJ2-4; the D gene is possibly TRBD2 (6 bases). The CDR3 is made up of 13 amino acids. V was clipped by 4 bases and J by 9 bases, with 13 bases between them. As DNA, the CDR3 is TGTGCCAGCAGTTCCGGGGGACCGGGCATTCAGTACTTC. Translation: CASSSGGPGIQYF.

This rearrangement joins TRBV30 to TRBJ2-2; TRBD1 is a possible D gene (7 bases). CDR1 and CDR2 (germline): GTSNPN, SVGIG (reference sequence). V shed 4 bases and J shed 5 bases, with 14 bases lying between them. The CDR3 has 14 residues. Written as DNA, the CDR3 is TGTGCCTGGACCCCAGGGGGGCGGACCGGGGAGCTGTTTTTT. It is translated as CAWTPGGRTGELFF.

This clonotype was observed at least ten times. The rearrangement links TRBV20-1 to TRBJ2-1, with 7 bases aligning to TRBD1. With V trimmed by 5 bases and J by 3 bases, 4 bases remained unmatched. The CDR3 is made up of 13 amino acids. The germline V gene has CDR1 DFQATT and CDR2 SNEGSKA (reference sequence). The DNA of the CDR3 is TGCAGTGCTGAGAGACAGGGCTACAATGAGCAGTTCTTC. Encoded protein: CSAERQGYNEQFF.

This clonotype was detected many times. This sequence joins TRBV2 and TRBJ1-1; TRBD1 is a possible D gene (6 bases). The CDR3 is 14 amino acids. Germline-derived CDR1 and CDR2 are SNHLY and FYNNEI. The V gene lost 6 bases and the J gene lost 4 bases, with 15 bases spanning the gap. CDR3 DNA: TGTGCCAGCAGGACACAGGGAGTAGGCACTGAAGCTTTCTTT. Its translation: CASRTQGVGTEAFF.

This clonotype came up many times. In DNA form, the CDR3 reads TGCAGCGCGGAGTACAGTAGGAACACTGAAGCTTTCTTT. This gives the protein CSAEYSRNTEAFF. The chain has TRBV29-1 and TRBJ1-1; D remains unclear. The CDR3 is 13 residues long. The germline V and J ends were trimmed by 7 bases and 1 base, with 13 bases remaining between them. Germline lookup yields CDR1 SQVTM and CDR2 ANQGSEA.

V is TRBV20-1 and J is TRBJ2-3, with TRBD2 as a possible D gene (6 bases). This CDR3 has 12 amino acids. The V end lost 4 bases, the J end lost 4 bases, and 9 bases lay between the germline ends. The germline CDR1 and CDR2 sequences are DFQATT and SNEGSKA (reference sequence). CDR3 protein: CSAKTSPDTQYF. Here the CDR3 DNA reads TGCAGTGCTAAGACTAGTCCAGATACGCAGTATTTT.

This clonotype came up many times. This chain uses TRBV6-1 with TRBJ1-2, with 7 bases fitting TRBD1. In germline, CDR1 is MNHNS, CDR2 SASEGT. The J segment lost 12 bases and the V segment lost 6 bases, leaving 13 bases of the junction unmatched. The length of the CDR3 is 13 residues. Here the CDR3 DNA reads TGTGCCAGCAGCAGGAACAGGGGCGGGGGAAACACCTTC. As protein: CASSRNRGGGNTF.

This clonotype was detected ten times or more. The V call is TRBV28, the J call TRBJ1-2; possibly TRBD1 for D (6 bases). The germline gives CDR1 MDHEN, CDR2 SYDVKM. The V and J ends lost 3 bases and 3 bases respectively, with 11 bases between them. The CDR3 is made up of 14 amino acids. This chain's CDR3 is CASSLDQGHYGYTF. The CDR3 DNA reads TGTGCCAGCAGTTTGGATCAGGGGCACTATGGCTACACCTTC.

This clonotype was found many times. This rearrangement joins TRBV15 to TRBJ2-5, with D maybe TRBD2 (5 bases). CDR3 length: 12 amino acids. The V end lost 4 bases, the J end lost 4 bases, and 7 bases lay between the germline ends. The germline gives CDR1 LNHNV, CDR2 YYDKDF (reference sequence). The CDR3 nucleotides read TGTGCCACCAGCACAACTAGAGAGACCCAGTACTTC. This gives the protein CATSTTRETQYF.

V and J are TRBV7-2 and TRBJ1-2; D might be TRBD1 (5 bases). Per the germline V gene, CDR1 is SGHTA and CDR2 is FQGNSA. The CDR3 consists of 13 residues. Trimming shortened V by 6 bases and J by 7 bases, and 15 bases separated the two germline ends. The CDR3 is CASSSRGNGGYTF. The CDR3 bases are TGTGCCAGCAGTTCTCGGGGCAATGGTGGCTACACCTTC.

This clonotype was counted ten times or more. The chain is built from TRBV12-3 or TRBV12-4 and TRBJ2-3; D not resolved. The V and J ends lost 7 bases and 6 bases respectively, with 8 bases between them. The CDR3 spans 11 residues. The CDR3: CASTSRDTQYF. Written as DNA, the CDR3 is TGTGCCAGCACGAGTCGGGATACGCAGTATTTT.

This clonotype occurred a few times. The CDR3 reads CASCTGIFQFF. The CDR3 DNA reads TGTGCCAGCTGCACTGGGATTTTCCAGTTCTTC. The V and J genes are TRBV12-3 or TRBV12-4 and TRBJ2-1; D not resolved. This CDR3 has 11 residues. Trimming took 8 bases from V and 13 from J, leaving 15 bases between them.

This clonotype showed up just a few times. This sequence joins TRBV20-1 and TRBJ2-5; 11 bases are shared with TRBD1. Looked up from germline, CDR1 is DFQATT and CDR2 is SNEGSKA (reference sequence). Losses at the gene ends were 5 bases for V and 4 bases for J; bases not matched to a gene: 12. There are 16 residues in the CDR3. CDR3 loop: CSAEDRDRGLIETQYF. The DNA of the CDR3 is TGCAGTGCTGAAGACCGGGACAGGGGGTTGATAGAGACCCAGTACTTC.

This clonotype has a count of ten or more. In DNA form, the CDR3 reads TGTGCCAGTAGGGTTGACGGTGAAGCTTTCTTT. It translates to CASRVDGEAFF. The V and J genes are TRBV19 and TRBJ1-1, with unresolved D. Germline V gives CDR1 LNHDA, CDR2 SQIVND (reference sequence). The CDR3 totals 11 residues. The V and J ends lost 6 bases and 7 bases respectively, with 9 bases between them. The entire variable domain, with the rest obtained from reference TRBV19 and TRBJ1-1, is as follows: DGGITQSPKYLFRKEGQNVTLSCEQNLNHDAMYWYRQDPGQGLRLIYYSQIVNDFQKGDIAEGYSVSREKKESFPLTVTSAQKNPTAFYLCASRVDGEAFFGQGTRLTVV.

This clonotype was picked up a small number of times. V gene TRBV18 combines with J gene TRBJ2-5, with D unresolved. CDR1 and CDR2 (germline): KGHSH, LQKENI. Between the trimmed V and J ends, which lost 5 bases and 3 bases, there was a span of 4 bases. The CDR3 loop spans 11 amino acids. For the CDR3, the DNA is TGTGCCAGCTCATACAAAGAGACCCAGTACTTC. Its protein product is CASSYKETQYF.

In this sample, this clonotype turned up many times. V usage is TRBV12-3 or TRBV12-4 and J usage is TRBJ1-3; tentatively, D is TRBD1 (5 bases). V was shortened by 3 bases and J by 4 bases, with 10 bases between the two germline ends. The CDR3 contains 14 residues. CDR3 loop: CASSFGGSGNTIYF. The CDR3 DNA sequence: TGTGCCAGCAGTTTCGGGGGTTCGGGAAACACCATATATTTT.

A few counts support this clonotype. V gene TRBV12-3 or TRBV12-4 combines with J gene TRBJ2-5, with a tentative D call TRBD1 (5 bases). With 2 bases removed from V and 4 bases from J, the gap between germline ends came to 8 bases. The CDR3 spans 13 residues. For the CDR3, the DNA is TGTGCCAGCAGTTTAACTACAGGAGAGACCCAGTACTTC. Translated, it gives CASSLTTGETQYF.